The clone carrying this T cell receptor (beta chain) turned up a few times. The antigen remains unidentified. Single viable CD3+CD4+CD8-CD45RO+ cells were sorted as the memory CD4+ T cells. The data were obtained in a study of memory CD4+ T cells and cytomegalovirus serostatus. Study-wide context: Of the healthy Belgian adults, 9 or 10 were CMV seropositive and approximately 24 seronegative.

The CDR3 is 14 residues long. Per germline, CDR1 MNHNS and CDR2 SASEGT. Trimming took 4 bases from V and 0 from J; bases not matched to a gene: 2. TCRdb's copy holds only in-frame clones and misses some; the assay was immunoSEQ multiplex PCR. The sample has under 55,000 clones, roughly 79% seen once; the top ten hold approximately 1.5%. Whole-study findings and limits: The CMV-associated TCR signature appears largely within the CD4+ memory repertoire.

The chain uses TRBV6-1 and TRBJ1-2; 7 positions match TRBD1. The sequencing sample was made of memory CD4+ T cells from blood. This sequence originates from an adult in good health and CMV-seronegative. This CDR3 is CASSGQGSNYGYTF. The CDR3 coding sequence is TGTGCCAGCAGTGGACAGGGTTCTAACTATGGCTACACCTTC.